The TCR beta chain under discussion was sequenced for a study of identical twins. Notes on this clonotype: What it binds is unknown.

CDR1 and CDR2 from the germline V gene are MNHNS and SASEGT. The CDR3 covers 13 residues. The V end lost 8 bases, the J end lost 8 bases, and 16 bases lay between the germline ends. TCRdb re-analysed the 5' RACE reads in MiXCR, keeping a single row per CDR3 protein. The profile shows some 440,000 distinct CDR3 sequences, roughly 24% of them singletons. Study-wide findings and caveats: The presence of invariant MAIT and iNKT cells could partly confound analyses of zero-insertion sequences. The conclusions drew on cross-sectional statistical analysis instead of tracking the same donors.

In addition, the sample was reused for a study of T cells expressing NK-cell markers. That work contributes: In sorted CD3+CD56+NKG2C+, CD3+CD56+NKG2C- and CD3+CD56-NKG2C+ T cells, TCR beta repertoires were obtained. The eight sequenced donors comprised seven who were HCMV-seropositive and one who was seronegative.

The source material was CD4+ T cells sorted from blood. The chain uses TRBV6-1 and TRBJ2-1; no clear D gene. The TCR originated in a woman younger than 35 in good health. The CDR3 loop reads CASGKTPWDEQFF. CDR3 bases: TGTGCCAGCGGCAAGACCCCGTGGGATGAGCAGTTCTTC.